Given below is one T cell receptor beta chain in context. Its target antigen remains unknown. No base-level quality is on record; no much larger clone is a single base apart. The record originates from a study of blood T cell repertoires in COVID-19 (dated by TCRdb to about 2020). Context from the whole study: Samples from collaborators originated in the United States, Italy and Spain and spanned both the acute and convalescent phases of COVID-19. The prospective study material was composed of cDNA or gDNA derived from T cells, B-cell-depleted T cells, or PBMCs. Deeply sampled blood TCRbeta repertoires from subjects exposed to, actively infected with, or recovered from COVID-19 were included in the dataset. The repertoires were made available in a free public database intended to serve as a resource for research on the immune response to SARS-CoV-2. The samples were drawn from the first 160 participants of the ongoing ImmuneRACE study and from 1,254 subjects provided by 6 global collaborators. The sample metadata nearly always contained a de-identified subject ID, COVID-19 status, age in years and sex. HLA class I and class II types, where available, came from metadata supplied by the sample provider rather than from assay-based typing.

The germline V gene yields SGHTA for CDR1 and FQGNSA for CDR2. Deletion took 6 bases off V and 1 base off J, with a span of 9 bases between the germline ends. Its CDR3 holds 14 amino acids, cysteine through phenylalanine. The CDR3 DNA has 42 bases and is translated from base 1. The collaborating institutions used their own protocols to collect whole blood in K2EDTA tubes. For TCRbeta analysis, collaborators shipped samples as frozen whole blood, isolated PBMCs, or DNA extracted from either of those sample types. Paper-wide results and their limitations: The amount of clinical and demographic metadata varied by source and participant and was provided uncurated.

TCRbeta CDR3 regions were amplified from genomic DNA using the immunoSEQ Assay, a bias-controlled multiplex PCR. Per the authors' processing: Within the assay, amplification of reference gene primers was used to estimate how many nucleated cells each sample contained. Sequence reads were collapsed and filtered to measure the absolute abundance of every unique TCRbeta CDR3 rearrangement. For each sample, productive Simpson clonality was calculated as the square root of Simpson's diversity index across productive rearrangements. Drawn from immuneACCESS, this table holds only the in-frame rearrangements with V and J called that TCRdb kept. Clones are partly lost; checked studies trace under half to an unresolved V gene and leave the rest unexplained. D and trimming were read from the DNA, whereas the V and J calls and clone size are those reported in that table. For this sample the table gives under 200,000 clones, of which 80% to 85% were detected only once. The ten largest clones represent around 9.9% of the sample.

Sequencing input: peripheral blood. The clonotype originates from a man aged 65-85 years with active or convalescent COVID-19. The V and J segments used are TRBV7-2 and TRBJ2-2, with the D gene not clear enough to name. The CDR3 region: CASSFLVNTGELFF. The DNA reads TGTGCCAGCAGTTTCCTCGTGAACACCGGGGAGCTGTTTTTT.